The 4 T cell receptor beta chains below come from one sample, sequenced in a study of long-term antiretroviral therapy in people with HIV. Survey level was the resolution at which the v3.0 immunoSEQ assay ran. The table came from immunoSEQ multiplex PCR; TCRdb's copy has only in-frame clones and leaves some out. The repertoire holds approximately 29,000 clones, with around 90% as singletons. The sequencing used unsorted PBMCs, collected 1.1 years after starting antiretroviral therapy. Receptors originate from a man aged 18 to 29 with HIV.

This CDR3 reads CASSSRRAKNIQYF. CDR3 nucleotides: TGTGCCAGCAGTAGCAGGAGAGCCAAAAACATTCAGTACTTC. The chain combines TRBV28 with TRBJ2-4; the D is unclear. The V end was cut by 5 bases, the J end by 0 bases, with 8 bases between. The CDR3 has 14 residues. Germline CDR1 MDHEN, CDR2 SYDVKM.

The DNA of the CDR3 is TGTGCCAGCAGCCCCAAAGGCCCTCAGGGGCAGTACTTC. It codes for CASSPKGPQGQYF. V gene TRBV7-9 combines with J gene TRBJ2-7; perhaps TRBD1 as D (5 bases). Looked up from germline, CDR1 is SEHNR and CDR2 is FQNEAQ (reference sequence). Trimming removed 5 bases from V and 9 bases from J, with 17 bases in between. This CDR3 has 13 residues.

The chain joins TRBV7-2 to TRBJ2-7; D unclear. Germline CDR1 SGHTA, CDR2 FQGNSA. V was clipped by 6 bases and J by 3 bases, with 6 bases between them. The CDR3 runs to 11 residues. In DNA form, the CDR3 reads TGTGCCAGCAGTACAGACTACGAGCAGTACTTC. This gives the protein CASSTDYEQYF. The entire variable domain, with the rest obtained from reference TRBV7-2 and TRBJ2-7, is as follows: GAGVSQSPSNKVTEKGKDVELRCDPISGHTALYWYRQSLGQGLEFLIYFQGNSAPDKSGLPSDRFSAERTGGSVSTLTIQRTQQEDSAVYLCASSTDYEQYFGPGTRLTVT.

The V and J genes are TRBV7-9 and TRBJ1-4; D not resolved. V lost 1 base, J lost 8 bases, and 14 bases lay in between. Germline V gives CDR1 SEHNR, CDR2 FQNEAQ (reference sequence). This CDR3 is 15 amino acids long. The chain's CDR3 is CASSLDGLSAEKLFF. The CDR3 nucleotides read TGTGCCAGCAGCTTAGACGGGCTCTCCGCCGAAAAACTGTTTTTT.